Listed below are T cell receptor beta chains from one sample, sequenced in a study of shared clonotypes between healthy human individuals. The repertoire was sequenced with immunoSEQ multiplex PCR; TCRdb's copy has only in-frame clones and lacks some. This table has about 1.5 million clones, roughly 96% appearing once. Source material: naive CD4+ T cells sorted from blood. The source of these receptors is a man younger than 45 in good health. The CDR3 runs from the conserved cysteine through the conserved F or W. The order of the fields is D gene, J gene, V gene, clone size, CDR3 DNA, CDR3 protein. The D gene is left open where the match is weak. Some rows mark clone size as missing; the rest say once, few, many or name a class of expanded clone.

D: NA; J: TRBJ2-7; V: TRBV28; size: NA; DNA: TGTGCCAGCAAGGGGGGAGAGGGTGGTAGGAGCTCCTACGAGCAGTACTTC; CDR3: CASKGGEGGRSSYEQYF
D: TRBD1; J: TRBJ2-3; V: TRBV27; size: NA; DNA: TGTGCCAGCAGTAAACCGGGACAGGGCACAGATACGCAGTATTTT; CDR3: CASSKPGQGTDTQYF
D: NA; J: TRBJ2-7; V: TRBV6-5; size: NA; DNA: TGTGCCAGCAGCATCAGACAAGGCTACGAGCAGTACTTC; CDR3: CASSIRQGYEQYF
D: TRBD2; J: TRBJ2-7; V: TRBV11-2; size: NA; DNA: TGTGCCAGCAGCATACTGAGCGGGAGTTTTTCGTACGAGCAGTACTTC; CDR3: CASSILSGSFSYEQYF
D: NA; J: TRBJ2-7; V: TRBV19; size: NA; DNA: TGTGCCAGTAGATCCTTAGCGGAGAGACGCTACGAGCAGTACTTC; CDR3: CASRSLAERRYEQYF
D: NA; J: TRBJ2-3; V: TRBV11-2; size: NA; DNA: TGTGCCAGCAGCTCCCCCCGGCCGCAAACCACAGATACGCAGTATTTT; CDR3: CASSSPRPQTTDTQYF
D: TRBD1; J: TRBJ2-5; V: TRBV5-1; size: NA; DNA: TGCGCCAGCAGCTTGTCAGGGGGCGCGGAGACCCAGTACTTC; CDR3: CASSLSGGAETQYF
D: TRBD2; J: TRBJ2-4; V: TRBV7-9; size: NA; DNA: TGTGCCAGCAGCTTAGGGCTAGCGGGAGGGACCAAAAACATTCAGTACTTC; CDR3: CASSLGLAGGTKNIQYF
D: TRBD1; J: TRBJ2-1; V: TRBV18; size: NA; DNA: TGTGCCAGCTCAATAAAGACAGGGAACTCCTACAATGAGCAGTTCTTC; CDR3: CASSIKTGNSYNEQFF
D: NA; J: TRBJ2-1; V: TRBV14; size: NA; DNA: TGTGCCAGCAGCCAAGATCCAGGGAACCCCTACAATGAGCAGTTCTTC; CDR3: CASSQDPGNPYNEQFF
D: NA; J: TRBJ1-5; V: TRBV28; size: NA; DNA: TGTGCCAGCAGTTTATTCCCAGGGAATAGCAATCAGCCCCAGCATTTT; CDR3: CASSLFPGNSNQPQHF
D: NA; J: TRBJ2-1; V: TRBV18; size: NA; DNA: TGTGCCAGCTCACCACTCACCGAGGCTGAGCAGTTCTTC; CDR3: CASSPLTEAEQFF
D: TRBD2; J: TRBJ2-7; V: TRBV5-1; size: NA; DNA: TGCGCCAGCAGCCCGCCGGGACTAGCGGTGTCTTCTGACGAGCAGTACTTC; CDR3: CASSPPGLAVSSDEQYF
D: NA; J: TRBJ2-1; V: TRBV2; size: NA; DNA: TGTGCCAGCTCTGGGGGGCTCCGGGGTGAGCAGTTCTTC; CDR3: CASSGGLRGEQFF
D: NA; J: TRBJ2-7; V: TRBV5-8; size: NA; DNA: TGTGCCAGCAGCTCTTCAGAGCAGTACTTC; CDR3: CASSSSEQYF
D: NA; J: TRBJ2-7; V: TRBV16; size: NA; DNA: TGTGCCAGCAGCGAAGGAGTGTTAAGGTACGAGCAGTACTTC; CDR3: CASSEGVLRYEQYF
D: NA; J: TRBJ2-3; V: TRBV2; size: NA; DNA: TGTGCCAGCAGTGACAAGGGACGCACAGATACGCAGTATTTT; CDR3: CASSDKGRTDTQYF
D: NA; J: TRBJ2-6; V: TRBV4-1; size: few; DNA: TGCGCCAGCAGCCAAACTAGTGGGGCCAACGTCCTGACTTTC; CDR3: CASSQTSGANVLTF
D: NA; J: TRBJ1-5; V: TRBV5-1; size: NA; DNA: TGCGCCAGCAGCTTGGGCAGGGATCAGCCCCAGCATTTT; CDR3: CASSLGRDQPQHF
D: TRBD1; J: TRBJ2-7; V: TRBV18; size: once; DNA: TGTGCCAGCTCAGATTGGGACAGGGACGACTACGAGCAGTACTTC; CDR3: CASSDWDRDDYEQYF
D: NA; J: TRBJ2-3; V: TRBV6-1; size: NA; DNA: TGTGCCAGCAGTGAAGCAGGGCTACGCACAGATACGCAGTATTTT; CDR3: CASSEAGLRTDTQYF
D: TRBD2; J: TRBJ2-2; V: TRBV10-3; size: NA; DNA: TGTGCCATCAGTAGACTAGCGGGAGGAGAAACCGGGGAGCTGTTTTTT; CDR3: CAISRLAGGETGELFF
D: TRBD2; J: TRBJ2-3; V: TRBV4-3; size: NA; DNA: TGCGCCAGCAGCCAAATCCCAGGGAGGGAAGGGGGACTAGTGGGTGTCGGTACGCAGTATTTT; CDR3: CASSQIPGREGGLVGVGTQYF
D: TRBD1; J: TRBJ2-7; V: TRBV5-1; size: NA; DNA: TGCGCCAGTTCGGGACAGGCCTCCTACGAGCAGTACTTC; CDR3: CASSGQASYEQYF
D: NA; J: TRBJ1-4; V: TRBV10-3; size: NA; DNA: TGTGCCGTACGGCAGGGGTCGAATGAAAAACTGTTTTTT; CDR3: CAVRQGSNEKLFF
D: NA; J: TRBJ1-4; V: TRBV30; size: NA; DNA: TGTGCCTCAAACGTTGCAACTAATGAAAAACTGTTTTTT; CDR3: CASNVATNEKLFF
D: TRBD2; J: TRBJ2-7; V: TRBV5-1; size: once; DNA: TGCGCCAGCAAAATCGGATCGGGGGGTAGCTACGAGCAGTACTTC; CDR3: CASKIGSGGSYEQYF
D: TRBD1; J: TRBJ2-5; V: TRBV18; size: NA; DNA: TGTGCCAGCTCTCCACGACAGGGTCTAGAGACCCAGTACTTC; CDR3: CASSPRQGLETQYF
D: NA; J: TRBJ2-7; V: TRBV10-3; size: NA; DNA: TGTGCCATCAGTATACAGGGTTCCTCCTACGAGCAGTACTTC; CDR3: CAISIQGSSYEQYF
D: NA; J: TRBJ2-4; V: TRBV13; size: NA; DNA: TGTGCCAGCAGCCCTCAGCAGGGGTCGGACATTCAGTACTTC; CDR3: CASSPQQGSDIQYF
D: TRBD2; J: TRBJ2-5; V: TRBV11-2; size: NA; DNA: TGTGCCAGCAGCTACGGACTAGCGGGAGCCGAAGAGACCCAGTACTTC; CDR3: CASSYGLAGAEETQYF
D: NA; J: TRBJ1-1; V: TRBV10-3; size: NA; DNA: TGTGCCATCAGGACAGGAATGGTCGCTGAAGCTTTCTTT; CDR3: CAIRTGMVAEAFF
D: NA; J: TRBJ1-5; V: TRBV18; size: NA; DNA: TGTGCCAGCTCGAGGGACATCCCTAGCAATCAGCCCCAGCATTTT; CDR3: CASSRDIPSNQPQHF
D: NA; J: TRBJ1-2; V: TRBV27; size: NA; DNA: TGTGCCAGCAGTCTCGTTAAAGGGGTTTTTGGTGGCTACACCTTC; CDR3: CASSLVKGVFGGYTF
D: NA; J: TRBJ2-6; V: TRBV5-1; size: NA; DNA: TGCGCCAGCAGCGTAGTAAATGCTGGGGCCAACGTCCTGACTTTC; CDR3: CASSVVNAGANVLTF
D: TRBD1; J: TRBJ1-1; V: TRBV4-3; size: once; DNA: TGCGCCAGCAGCCAATTGACAGGGGTGAGTTTGACTGAAGCTTTCTTT; CDR3: CASSQLTGVSLTEAFF
D: NA; J: TRBJ1-5; V: TRBV28; size: NA; DNA: TGTGCCAGCAGTACCCGGAGCTACAATCAGCCCCAGCATTTT; CDR3: CASSTRSYNQPQHF
D: TRBD2; J: TRBJ2-1; V: TRBV6-5; size: NA; DNA: TGTGCCAGCAGTTACGCCCCCTTTCAGGGAGGGGCTGAGCAGTTCTTC; CDR3: CASSYAPFQGGAEQFF
D: TRBD2; J: TRBJ2-1; V: TRBV5-1; size: NA; DNA: TGCGCCAGCAGTCAGGCCACGGGCGGGGGGTCTTTGAAGTTCTTC; CDR3: CASSQATGGGSLKFF
D: NA; J: TRBJ2-2; V: TRBV7-2; size: NA; DNA: TGTGCCAGCAGCTTAGACAGTTACACCGGGGAGCTGTTTTTT; CDR3: CASSLDSYTGELFF
D: TRBD1; J: TRBJ2-1; V: TRBV7-9; size: NA; DNA: TGTGCCAGCAGCGATTGGACAGGGTGGGATGAGCAGTTCTTC; CDR3: CASSDWTGWDEQFF
D: NA; J: TRBJ2-3; V: TRBV28; size: NA; DNA: TGTGCCAGCACCGGAACCACAGATACGCAGTATTTT; CDR3: CASTGTTDTQYF
D: NA; J: TRBJ2-2; V: TRBV6-6; size: NA; DNA: TGTGCCAGCAGTTACGACGGTGAGAGCCCCGGGGAGCTGTTTTTT; CDR3: CASSYDGESPGELFF
D: NA; J: TRBJ1-2; V: TRBV5-4; size: NA; DNA: TGTGCCAGCAGCTTAGGAGGACAGCTCTATGGCTACACCTTC; CDR3: CASSLGGQLYGYTF
D: NA; J: TRBJ1-5; V: TRBV28; size: NA; DNA: TGTGCCAGCACTACCGGGACATTCTCCCTAGAGGAAATCAATCAGCCCCAGCATTTT; CDR3: CASTTGTFSLEEINQPQHF
D: NA; J: TRBJ1-2; V: TRBV28; size: NA; DNA: TGTGCCAGCCAGGGTAACTATGGCTACACCTTC; CDR3: CASQGNYGYTF
D: TRBD1; J: TRBJ2-1; V: TRBV4-1; size: NA; DNA: TGCGCCAGCAGCCCCGGACAGGGGGGCGCCTACAATGAGCAGTTCTTC; CDR3: CASSPGQGGAYNEQFF
D: NA; J: TRBJ1-4; V: TRBV29-1; size: once; DNA: TGCAGCGCTACGGGACATAATGAAAAACTGTTTTTT; CDR3: CSATGHNEKLFF
D: NA; J: TRBJ2-2; V: TRBV19; size: NA; DNA: TGTGCCAGTAACTTCAACACCGGGGAGCTGTTTTTT; CDR3: CASNFNTGELFF
D: NA; J: TRBJ2-5; V: TRBV29-1; size: NA; DNA: TGCAGCGTTGAGGGGGGACAAGAGACCCAGTACTTC; CDR3: CSVEGGQETQYF
D: TRBD1; J: TRBJ1-2; V: TRBV18; size: NA; DNA: TGTGCCAGCTCACCTTTTGACATGGGACAGGGGGCGTTCGGCTATGGCTACACCTTC; CDR3: CASSPFDMGQGAFGYGYTF
D: NA; J: TRBJ2-1; V: TRBV7-9; size: NA; DNA: TGTGCCAGCAGCTTAGCGCTCGGAGTTAGATCCTACAATGAGCAGTTCTTC; CDR3: CASSLALGVRSYNEQFF
D: NA; J: TRBJ2-5; V: TRBV27; size: NA; DNA: TGTGCCAGCAGTTTGGTGGGGCGAAGTTTCAAAGAGACCCAGTACTTC; CDR3: CASSLVGRSFKETQYF
D: TRBD1; J: TRBJ2-1; V: TRBV5-4; size: NA; DNA: TGTGCCAGCAGCAGCCTCCCCCCGGGACAGGGAGCCAATGAGCAGTTCTTC; CDR3: CASSSLPPGQGANEQFF
D: NA; J: TRBJ2-7; V: TRBV9; size: NA; DNA: TGTGCCAGCAGCGGGGGACTGGTTTCCTACGAGCAGTACTTC; CDR3: CASSGGLVSYEQYF
D: NA; J: TRBJ1-2; V: TRBV28; size: NA; DNA: TGTGCCAGCAGTTCCGGCTATGGCTACACCTTC; CDR3: CASSSGYGYTF
D: NA; J: TRBJ2-1; V: TRBV7-2; size: NA; DNA: TGTGCCAGCAGCCTAACTGGAGGAACCTACAATGAGCAGTTCTTC; CDR3: CASSLTGGTYNEQFF
D: NA; J: TRBJ1-4; V: TRBV4-1; size: NA; DNA: TGCGCCAGCAGCCAAGAATGGGGAGGAAAACTGTTTTTT; CDR3: CASSQEWGGKLFF